The 3 T cell receptor beta chains below come from one sample, sequenced in a study of blood T cell repertoires in COVID-19. Assay: immunoSEQ multiplex PCR; the TCRdb copy retains only in-frame clones and omits some. The sample records approximately 490,000 clones, about nine tenths being singletons. The material sequenced was PBMCs or T cells enriched from blood (not recorded which). Receptors originate from a woman aged 60-75 years who had recovered from COVID-19.

This clone was found a few times. V and J are TRBV15 and TRBJ1-6; 7 bases line up with TRBD1. The germline V gene encodes CDR1 LNHNV and CDR2 YYDKDF (reference sequence). With V trimmed by 3 bases and J by 11 bases, 10 bases remained unmatched. This CDR3 contains 15 residues. The CDR3 spells CATSSLQGNRPPLHF. CDR3 sequence (DNA): TGTGCCACCAGCAGTTTACAGGGGAATAGGCCACCCCTCCACTTT.

V is TRBV4-2 and J is TRBJ2-5, with no clear D. The germline gives CDR1 LGHNA, CDR2 YNFKEQ. V lost 4 bases and J lost 0, with 6 bases in between. CDR3 length: 13 residues. The CDR3 region is CASSPQYQETQYF. The CDR3 coding sequence is TGTGCCAGCAGCCCCCAGTACCAAGAGACCCAGTACTTC.

CDR3 sequence reads: CASSSTEMAFF. CDR3 nucleotides: TGTGCCAGCAGCTCGACTGAGATGGCTTTCTTT. The chain joins TRBV7-9 to TRBJ1-1; D not certain. Trimming shortened V by 4 bases and J by 11 bases, and 11 bases separated the two germline ends. Germline loops: CDR1 SEHNR, CDR2 FQNEAQ (reference sequence). The CDR3 contains 11 residues.